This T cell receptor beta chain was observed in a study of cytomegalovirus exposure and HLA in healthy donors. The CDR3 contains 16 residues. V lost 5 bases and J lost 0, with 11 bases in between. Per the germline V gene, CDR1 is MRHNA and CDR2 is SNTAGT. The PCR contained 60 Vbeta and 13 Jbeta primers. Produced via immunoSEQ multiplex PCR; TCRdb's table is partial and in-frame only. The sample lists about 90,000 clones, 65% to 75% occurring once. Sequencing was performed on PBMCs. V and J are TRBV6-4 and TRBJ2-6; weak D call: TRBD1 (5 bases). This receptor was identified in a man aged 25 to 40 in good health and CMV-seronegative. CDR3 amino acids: CASSTDDSSGANVLTF. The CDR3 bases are TGTGCCAGCAGTACCGACGACAGCTCTGGGGCCAACGTCCTGACTTTC.